The 2 T cell receptor beta chains reported below all come from one sample, sequenced in a study of human T cells and chemical hapten exposure. TCRdb processed the RACE reads anew with MiXCR; each CDR3 protein has one entry. The sample holds about 160,000 distinct CDR3 sequences; roughly a quarter are singletons and the top ten take around 2.3%. The time point denotes: patch test 3, about 24 weeks after DPC sensitization. The sample's treatment: therapeutic diphenylcyclopropenone sensitization with weekly scalp DPC. The specimen was whole blood, collected in connection with sensitization to the hapten diphenylcyclopropenone (DPC). These receptor sequences come from a woman aged 18-30 years with alopecia areata. Some clones in this sample may be carry-over from other donors' samples.

The V and J genes are TRBV7-9 and TRBJ2-1; no firm D call. CDR3 size: 15 residues. V lost 3 bases to trimming and J lost 1 base, with 10 bases between them. CDR1 and CDR2 from the germline V gene are SEHNR and FQNEAQ (reference sequence). The CDR3 spells CASSLAGPSYNEQFF. CDR3 DNA: TGTGCCAGCAGCTTGGCCGGGCCTTCCTACAATGAGCAGTTCTTC. The full variable domain, completed using reference TRBV7-9 and TRBJ2-1, is DTGVSQNPRHKITKRGQNVTFRCDPISEHNRLYWYRQTLGQGPEFLTYFQNEAQLEKSRLLSDRFSAERPKGSFSTLEIQRTEQGDSAMYLCASSLAGPSYNEQFFGPGTRLTVL.

This sequence joins TRBV6-5 and TRBJ2-4, with D unresolved. The V and J ends lost 0 bases and 5 bases respectively, with 8 bases between them. Germline CDR1 reads MNHEY; CDR2 reads SVGAGI. The CDR3 has 14 residues. The CDR3 region has the DNA TGTGCCAGCAGTTACTCGGGAAGCGAAAACATTCAGTACTTC. Amino acid sequence: CASSYSGSENIQYF.